The 14 T cell receptor beta chains in this list originate from one sample, sequenced in a study of CD8+ T cells in alopecia areata. Extraction and reverse transcription of RNA yielded cDNA as the sequencing template. Assay used: immunoSEQ multiplex PCR; TCRdb lists only in-frame clones, some missing. The sample has about 180,000 clones; about 61% are singletons. The treatment denotes: oral pan-JAK inhibitor, 5-10 mg twice daily. The sample consisted of CD4+ T cells sorted from blood, taken between weeks 55 and 65, from a patient treated with tofacitinib. The origin of the receptors is a human donor with alopecia areata.

This clone turned up a few times. The chain links TRBV7-8 to TRBJ2-1; D may match TRBD1 or TRBD2 (5 bases each). V was trimmed by 5 bases and J by 14 bases, leaving 25 bases between them. Germline V gene lookup returns CDR1 SGHVS and CDR2 FQNEAQ. The CDR3 spans 15 residues. This CDR3 reads CASSRGQDSGPPKFF. The CDR3 coding sequence is TGTGCCAGCAGCCGAGGGCAGGATTCGGGACCCCCAAAGTTCTTC.

CDR3 sequence: CSARTDYNSPLHF. The CDR3 nucleotides are TGCAGCGCACGGACAGACTATAATTCACCCCTCCACTTT. The rearrangement joins TRBV29-1 to TRBJ1-6; possibly TRBD1 for D (6 bases). V lost 7 bases and J lost 3, with 10 bases in between. Per germline, CDR1 SQVTM and CDR2 ANQGSEA. The CDR3 consists of 13 residues.

This clone was observed a handful of times. The V and J genes are TRBV7-9 and TRBJ2-3; D unresolved. Germline V gene lookup returns CDR1 SEHNR and CDR2 FQNEAQ (reference sequence). The CDR3 consists of 16 residues. The ends were cut back, 5 bases at V and 2 bases at J, with 17 bases in the middle. The CDR3 sequence is CASSRWVDINTDTQYF. The CDR3 nucleotides read TGTGCCAGCAGCCGCTGGGTTGACATCAACACAGATACGCAGTATTTT.

The chain has TRBV30 and TRBJ2-7; maybe TRBD1 (6 bases). Germline V gene data show CDR1 as GTSNPN and CDR2 as SVGIG (reference sequence). The ends were cut back, 5 bases at V and 0 bases at J, with 14 bases in the middle. The CDR3 has 14 residues. The CDR3 DNA reads TGTGCCTGGTCCCGTGGGGGCACCTCCTACGAGCAGTACTTC. Translation: CAWSRGGTSYEQYF.

This clone was seen a few times. CDR3 in amino acids: CAISVSRNYEQYF. The CDR3, as DNA: TGTGCCATCAGTGTCAGCAGAAACTACGAGCAGTACTTC. The gene calls are TRBV10-3 and TRBJ2-7; no firm D call. V was trimmed by 4 bases and J by 3 bases, leaving 10 bases between them. This CDR3 has 13 amino acids. Germline CDR1 ENHRY, CDR2 SYGVKD.

There are a few counts of this clone. V is TRBV4-2 and J is TRBJ2-7, with 10 bases that match TRBD1. The CDR3 is 15 amino acids. Germline values: CDR1 LGHNA, CDR2 YNFKEQ. Trimming removed 3 bases from V and 3 bases from J; junction bases left unmatched: 5. The CDR3, as DNA: TGTGCCAGCAGCCAGGACGGGACAGGGGTCTACGAGCAGTACTTC. Translation: CASSQDGTGVYEQYF.

This clone came up a few times. The rearrangement joins TRBV2 to TRBJ1-4; D remains unclear. V lost 4 bases, J lost 7 bases, and 7 bases lay in between. CDR1 and CDR2 from the germline V gene are SNHLY and FYNNEI. The CDR3 sequence is 12 residues long. CDR3 region: CASSGSSEKLFF. For the CDR3, the DNA is TGTGCCAGCAGTGGGTCCAGTGAAAAACTGTTTTTT.

Only a few counts were recorded for this clone. The chain employs TRBV30 and TRBJ1-5; weak D call: TRBD1 (6 bases). V shed 3 bases and J shed 0 bases, with 12 bases lying between them. This CDR3 is 15 amino acids long. The germline V gene has CDR1 GTSNPN and CDR2 SVGIG (reference sequence). CDR3 sequence: CAWSATGLSNQPQHF. CDR3 sequence (DNA): TGTGCCTGGAGCGCAACAGGGCTTAGCAATCAGCCCCAGCATTTT.

This chain uses TRBV11-3 with TRBJ2-2; D ambiguous. V was trimmed by 2 bases and J by 4 bases, leaving 5 bases between them. The CDR3 runs to 13 residues. CDR1 and CDR2 (germline): SGHNT, YENEEA. As DNA, the CDR3 is TGTGCCAGCAGCTTATTAGCCACCGGGGAGCTGTTTTTT. Translating gives CASSLLATGELFF.

CDR3 nucleotide sequence: TGCAGCGTTGAAGGTCGGACAGGGAACACTGAAGCTTTCTTT. Its translation: CSVEGRTGNTEAFF. This chain connects TRBV29-1 to TRBJ1-1; TRBD1 matches 7 bases. The CDR3 loop spans 14 amino acids. The V segment lost 1 base and the J segment 1 base; nucleotides outside the gene matches: 3. Germline V lookup: CDR1 SQVTM, CDR2 ANQGSEA.

In regard to this clone: Within the sample, other DNA sequences also encode this same CDR3. The J gene is TRBJ1-5, the V gene TRBV15; D remains unclear. Germline loops: CDR1 LNHNV, CDR2 YYDKDF (reference sequence). Trimming left V 0 bases short and J 4 bases short, with 7 bases between. The CDR3 has 14 residues. The CDR3 is CATSRDGGNQPQHF. CDR3 DNA: TGTGCCACCAGCAGAGACGGCGGGAATCAGCCCCAGCATTTT.

The rearrangement uses TRBV10-3 and TRBJ1-2, with 9 bases fitting TRBD1. In germline, CDR1 is ENHRY, CDR2 SYGVKD. The CDR3 contains 14 residues. V was clipped by 4 bases and J by 2 bases; unmatched bases: 2. The CDR3 is CAISAGTGNYGYTF. In DNA form, the CDR3 reads TGTGCCATCAGTGCTGGGACAGGGAACTATGGCTACACCTTC.

The genes are TRBV18 and TRBJ2-3; weak D call: TRBD1 (5 bases). The germline CDR1 and CDR2 sequences are KGHSH and LQKENI. The CDR3 is 15 residues long. V was pared by 4 bases and J by 5 bases, with 16 bases between. For the CDR3, the DNA is TGTGCCAGCTCACGCCTGAGCAGGGATAAAGATACGCAGTATTTT. It codes for CASSRLSRDKDTQYF.

This sequence joins TRBV29-1 and TRBJ1-1; 8 bases are a match to TRBD1. This CDR3 spans 15 amino acids. Germline CDR1 is SQVTM and CDR2 is ANQGSEA. Trimming took 4 bases from V and 1 from J; bases not matched to a gene: 8. The DNA of the CDR3 is TGCAGCGTTGCCCTGAGACAGGGGAAGAACACTGAAGCTTTCTTT. This encodes CSVALRQGKNTEAFF.